The clone carrying this T cell receptor (beta chain) was observed a handful of times. The CDR3 consists of 15 residues. Germline-derived CDR1 and CDR2 are MNHEY and SVGAGI. Trimming removed 2 bases at V and 3 bases at J, with 13 bases between. Authors' processing steps: Reference gene primers were amplified, and this amplification served to estimate nucleated cell counts. Sequencing was performed with immunoSEQ multiplex PCR; in TCRdb, only in-frame clones are kept and a portion is missing. V and J calls plus clone size are reproduced from that table; the DNA served to infer D and trimming. Counted here are about 150,000 clones, more than 65% occurring once; the ten biggest clones make up around a tenth. The sample belongs to a study of blood T cell repertoires in COVID-19.

The sample consisted of peripheral blood. This receptor was taken from a woman in her forties or fifties with acute or convalescent COVID-19. V is TRBV6-5 and J is TRBJ1-1, with D unclear. CDR3: CASSYLAGLDTEAFF. CDR3 DNA sequence: TGTGCCAGCAGTTACCTGGCAGGTTTGGACACTGAAGCTTTCTTT.